This T cell receptor (beta chain) was identified in a study of cytomegalovirus exposure and HLA in healthy donors. Study findings and constraints: A reported reduction in N-insertions relative to the 666-donor mean was seen in an Asian-associated ancestry cluster in a later analysis.

The PCR used 60 Vbeta and 13 Jbeta primers. Clones were read by immunoSEQ multiplex PCR, and TCRdb kept only the in-frame ones, dropping some. The sample includes about 140,000 clones, 70% to 90% seen only once; the top ten take about 0.51%. The ends lost 5 bases at V and 2 bases at J; junction bases unmatched: 6. Germline CDR1 reads SGHNT; CDR2 reads YYREEE (reference sequence). The CDR3 loop spans 14 amino acids. To note about this clone: The antigen is undetermined.

Material for sequencing was PBMCs. The sequence was collected from a woman aged 40-49 years in good health and CMV-seronegative. The chain recombines TRBV5-4 with TRBJ2-5; 7 bases map to TRBD1. In DNA form, the CDR3 reads TGTGCCAGCAGAAATAACAGGGGACAAGAGACCCAGTACTTC. Protein: CASRNNRGQETQYF.